This TCR beta chain was recovered during a study of CD8 T cells in ankylosing spondylitis. Quantitative barcoded 5'-RACE was used to prepare TCR beta libraries. MiXCR, applied by TCRdb to the 5' RACE reads, yields one record per CDR3 protein. The table includes 200,000 to 300,000 distinct CDR3 sequences, approximately 9% detected once. General study points: With a CD8+ phenotype, disease-linked clones were relatively rare in peripheral blood. A TCR beta motif made of fewer than ten highly homologous variants seemed typical of ankylosing spondylitis blood.

This clonotype has at least ten counts. Antigen unknown. Trimming cost V 0 bases and J 11 bases, with 13 bases left between them. The CDR3 runs to 12 residues. Germline V gene data show CDR1 as GTSNPN and CDR2 as SVGIG (reference sequence). Source material: blood, either unsorted or a sorted T cell fraction (not recorded which). The V gene is TRBV30, the J gene TRBJ1-1; D call uncertain. The receptor comes from a male donor with ankylosing spondylitis or in good health (not recorded which). CDR3 nucleotide sequence: TGTGCCTGGAGTGTAGGGATGAAAATGGCTTTCTTT. Translating gives CAWSVGMKMAFF.